This section outlines one T cell receptor beta chain sequence together with its context. This specimen comes from a study of multiple sclerosis patients with progressive multifocal leukoencephalopathy. Specified time point: time of PML onset. Trimming took 7 bases from V and 0 from J, leaving 6 bases between them. The germline gives CDR1 SGHNT, CDR2 YENEEA. The CDR3 spans 12 residues. TCRdb's copy holds only in-frame clones and misses some; the assay was immunoSEQ multiplex PCR. The table includes roughly 30,000 clones, roughly 87% detected once. The receptor was isolated from a woman between 40 and 50 years old with progressive multifocal leukoencephalopathy. The chain joins TRBV11-3 to TRBJ2-5; D remains ambiguous. Sequencing was performed on PBMCs, taken from a patient treated with natalizumab. Here the CDR3 reads CASTWDQETQYF. The CDR3 DNA reads as TGTGCCAGCACCTGGGACCAAGAGACCCAGTACTTC.